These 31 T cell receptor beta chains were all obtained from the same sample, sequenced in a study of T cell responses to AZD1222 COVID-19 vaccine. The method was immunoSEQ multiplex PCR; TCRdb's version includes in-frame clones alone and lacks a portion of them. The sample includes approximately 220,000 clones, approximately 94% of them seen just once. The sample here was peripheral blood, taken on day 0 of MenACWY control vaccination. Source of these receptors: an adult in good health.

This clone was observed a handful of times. This chain's CDR3 is CASSRGGSTEAFF. As DNA, the CDR3 is TGTGCCAGCAGTCGAGGGGGTAGCACTGAAGCTTTCTTT. This chain links TRBV6-6 with TRBJ1-1, with TRBD1 as a possible D gene (6 bases). V was clipped by 5 bases and J by 4 bases, with 11 bases between them. This CDR3 is built from 13 residues. CDR1 and CDR2 (germline): MNHNY, SVGAGI (reference sequence).

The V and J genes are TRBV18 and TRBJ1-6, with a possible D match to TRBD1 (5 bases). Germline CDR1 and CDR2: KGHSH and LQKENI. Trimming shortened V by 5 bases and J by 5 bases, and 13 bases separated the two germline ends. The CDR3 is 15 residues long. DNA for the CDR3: TGTGCCAGCTCATCGGGGCGGGTAGATAATTCACCCCTCCACTTT. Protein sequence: CASSSGRVDNSPLHF.

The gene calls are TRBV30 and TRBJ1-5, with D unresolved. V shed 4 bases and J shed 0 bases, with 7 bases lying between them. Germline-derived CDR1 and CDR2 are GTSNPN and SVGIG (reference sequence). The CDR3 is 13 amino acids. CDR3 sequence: CAWTGGSNQPQHF. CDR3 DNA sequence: TGTGCCTGGACAGGCGGTAGCAATCAGCCCCAGCATTTT.

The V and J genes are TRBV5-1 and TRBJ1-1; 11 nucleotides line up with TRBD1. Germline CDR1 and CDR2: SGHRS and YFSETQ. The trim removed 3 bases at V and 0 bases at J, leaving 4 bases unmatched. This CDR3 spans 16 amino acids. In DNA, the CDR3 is TGCGCCAGCAGCTGGGGACAGGGGGTGATGAACACTGAAGCTTTCTTT. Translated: CASSWGQGVMNTEAFF.

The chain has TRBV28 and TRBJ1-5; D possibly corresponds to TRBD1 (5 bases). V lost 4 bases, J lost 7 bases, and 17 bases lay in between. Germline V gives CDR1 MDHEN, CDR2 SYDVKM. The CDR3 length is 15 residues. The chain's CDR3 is CASSSGGGGTQPQHF. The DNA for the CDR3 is TGTGCCAGCAGTTCCGGGGGTGGAGGGACCCAGCCCCAGCATTTT. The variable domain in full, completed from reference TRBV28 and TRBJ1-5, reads DVKVTQSSRYLVKRTGEKVFLECVQDMDHENMFWYRQDPGLGLRLIYFSYDVKMKEKGDIPEGYSVSREKKERFSLILESASTNQTSMYLCASSSGGGGTQPQHFGDGTRLSIL.

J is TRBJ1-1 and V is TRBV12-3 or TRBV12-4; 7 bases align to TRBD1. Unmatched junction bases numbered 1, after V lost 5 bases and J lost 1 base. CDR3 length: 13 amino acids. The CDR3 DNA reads TGTGCCAGCAGTAGGGACAGGAACACTGAAGCTTTCTTT. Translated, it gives CASSRDRNTEAFF.

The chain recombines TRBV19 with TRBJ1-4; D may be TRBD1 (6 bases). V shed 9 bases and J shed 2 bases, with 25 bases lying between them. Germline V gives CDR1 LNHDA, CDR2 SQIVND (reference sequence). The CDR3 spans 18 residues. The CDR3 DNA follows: TGTGCCAGCCCTTTTGGTCAGGGGAGGCTGTCGACTAATGAAAAACTGTTTTTT. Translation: CASPFGQGRLSTNEKLFF.

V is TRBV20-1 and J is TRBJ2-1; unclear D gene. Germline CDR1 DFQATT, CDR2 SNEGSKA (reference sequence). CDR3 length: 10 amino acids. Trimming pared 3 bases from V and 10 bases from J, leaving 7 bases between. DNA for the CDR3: TGCAGTGCTAGTGCAGGAGAGCAGTTCTTC. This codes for CSASAGEQFF.

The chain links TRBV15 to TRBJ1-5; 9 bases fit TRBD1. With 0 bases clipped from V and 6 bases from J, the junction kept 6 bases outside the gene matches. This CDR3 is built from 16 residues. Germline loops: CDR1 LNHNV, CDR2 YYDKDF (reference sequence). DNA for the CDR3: TGTGCCACCAGCAGAGATGGAGGACAGGGGTCTCAGCCCCAGCATTTT. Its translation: CATSRDGGQGSQPQHF. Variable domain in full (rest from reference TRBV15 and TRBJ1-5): DAMVIQNPRYQVTQFGKPVTLSCSQTLNHNVMYWYQQKSSQAPKLLFHYYDKDFNNEADTPDNFQSRRPNTSFCFLDIRSPGLGDTAMYLCATSRDGGQGSQPQHFGDGTRLSIL.

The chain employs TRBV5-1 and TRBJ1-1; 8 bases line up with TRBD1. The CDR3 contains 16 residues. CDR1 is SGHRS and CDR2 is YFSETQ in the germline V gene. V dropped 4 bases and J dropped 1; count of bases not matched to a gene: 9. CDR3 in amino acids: CASSIGPGGTNTEAFF. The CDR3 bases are TGCGCCAGCAGCATCGGGCCAGGGGGCACGAACACTGAAGCTTTCTTT.

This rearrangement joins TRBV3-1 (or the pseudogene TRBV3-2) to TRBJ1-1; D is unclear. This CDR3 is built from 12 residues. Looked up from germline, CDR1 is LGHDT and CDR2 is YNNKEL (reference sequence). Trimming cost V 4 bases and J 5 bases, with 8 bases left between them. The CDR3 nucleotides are TGTGCCAGCAGCCTCCTTAGTACTGAAGCTTTCTTT. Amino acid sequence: CASSLLSTEAFF.

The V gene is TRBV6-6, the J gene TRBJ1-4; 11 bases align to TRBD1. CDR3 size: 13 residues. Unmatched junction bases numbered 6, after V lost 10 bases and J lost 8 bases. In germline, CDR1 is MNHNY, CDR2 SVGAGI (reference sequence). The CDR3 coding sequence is TGTGCCATCCGGGACAGGGGGGAGGAAAAACTGTTTTTT. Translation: CAIRDRGEEKLFF.

The CDR3 region has the DNA TGTGCCAGCAGCTTGGCCGACATGAACACTGAAGCTTTCTTT. Translation gives CASSLADMNTEAFF. The J gene is TRBJ1-1, the V gene TRBV5-5; D not resolved. CDR1 and CDR2 (germline): SGHKS, YYEKEE (reference sequence). V was shortened by 0 bases and J by 0 bases, with 6 bases between the two germline ends. CDR3 length: 14 amino acids.

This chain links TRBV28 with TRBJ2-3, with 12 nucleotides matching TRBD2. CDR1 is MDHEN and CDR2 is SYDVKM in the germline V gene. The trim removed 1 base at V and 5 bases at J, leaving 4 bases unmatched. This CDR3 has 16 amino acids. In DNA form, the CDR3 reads TGTGCCAGCAGTTTATCTAGCGGGGGGGCCATAGATACGCAGTATTTT. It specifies CASSLSSGGAIDTQYF.

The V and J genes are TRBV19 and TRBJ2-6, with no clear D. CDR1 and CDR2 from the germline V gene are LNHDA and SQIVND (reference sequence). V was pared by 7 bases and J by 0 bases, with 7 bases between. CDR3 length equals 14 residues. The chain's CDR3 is CASTPGSGANVLTF. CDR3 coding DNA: TGTGCCAGTACCCCCGGCTCTGGGGCCAACGTCCTGACTTTC.

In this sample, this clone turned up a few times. In DNA, the CDR3 is TGTGCCAGCAGCCGACAGGGGTTTGGCTACACCTTC. Translation: CASSRQGFGYTF. The chain recombines TRBV14 with TRBJ1-2; 8 positions match TRBD1. V shed 4 bases, J shed 7 bases, and the junction held 2 bases outside the gene matches. Germline loops: CDR1 SGHDN, CDR2 FVKESK. The CDR3 covers 12 residues.

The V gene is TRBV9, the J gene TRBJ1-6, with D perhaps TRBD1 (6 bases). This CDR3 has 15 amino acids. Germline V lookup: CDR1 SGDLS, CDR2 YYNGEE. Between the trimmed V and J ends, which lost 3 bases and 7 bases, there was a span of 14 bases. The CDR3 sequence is CASSASKQGNSPLHF. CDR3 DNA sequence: TGTGCCAGCAGCGCATCAAAGCAGGGGAATTCACCCCTCCACTTT.

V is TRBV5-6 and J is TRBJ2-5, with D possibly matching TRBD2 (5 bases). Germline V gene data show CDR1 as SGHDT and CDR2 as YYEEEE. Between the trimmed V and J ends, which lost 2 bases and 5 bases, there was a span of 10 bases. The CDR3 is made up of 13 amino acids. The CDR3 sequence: CASSFGGRETQYF. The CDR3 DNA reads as TGTGCCAGCAGCTTTGGCGGGCGGGAGACCCAGTACTTC.

CDR3 amino acids: CASSLSITSGGPAYNEQFF. The CDR3 nucleotides are TGTGCCAGCAGTTTATCGATAACTAGCGGGGGGCCAGCCTACAATGAGCAGTTCTTC. The chain has TRBV27 and TRBJ2-1; 12 bases fit TRBD2. This CDR3 has 19 residues. J was trimmed by 2 bases and V by 0 bases; bases with no gene match: 8. Germline V gene lookup returns CDR1 MNHEY and CDR2 SMNVEV (reference sequence).

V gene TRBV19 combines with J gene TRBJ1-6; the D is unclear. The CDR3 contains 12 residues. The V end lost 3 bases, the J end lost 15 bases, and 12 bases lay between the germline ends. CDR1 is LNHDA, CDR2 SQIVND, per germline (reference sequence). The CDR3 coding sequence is TGTGCCAGTAGTATTGGCCCGCAGCTCCTCCACTTT. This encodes CASSIGPQLLHF.

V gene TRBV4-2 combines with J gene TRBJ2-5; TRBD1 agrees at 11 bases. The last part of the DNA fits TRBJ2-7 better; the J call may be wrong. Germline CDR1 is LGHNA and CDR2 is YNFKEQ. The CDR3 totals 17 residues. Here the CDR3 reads CASSRATTGQGGDEQYF. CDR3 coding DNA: TGTGCCAGCAGCCGAGCGACGACGGGACAGGGGGGGGACGAGCAGTACTTC.

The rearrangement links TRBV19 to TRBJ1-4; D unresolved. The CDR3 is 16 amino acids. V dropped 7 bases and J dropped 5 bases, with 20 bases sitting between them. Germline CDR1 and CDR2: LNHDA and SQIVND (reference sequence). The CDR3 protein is CASTPGRGSRNEKLFF. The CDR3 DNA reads TGTGCCAGTACCCCCGGGCGCGGTTCGCGGAATGAAAAACTGTTTTTT. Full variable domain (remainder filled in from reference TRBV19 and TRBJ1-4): DGGITQSPKYLFRKEGQNVTLSCEQNLNHDAMYWYRQDPGQGLRLIYYSQIVNDFQKGDIAEGYSVSREKKESFPLTVTSAQKNPTAFYLCASTPGRGSRNEKLFFGSGTQLSVL.

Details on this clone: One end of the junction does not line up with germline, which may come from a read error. The chain's CDR3 is CASSGGTSLIF. CDR3 DNA sequence: TGTGCCAGCAGCGGGGGGACATCGCTTATCTTT. The J gene is TRBJ1-1, the V gene TRBV3-1 (or the pseudogene TRBV3-2), with D maybe TRBD1 (6 bases). The CDR3 spans 11 residues. Germline V lookup: CDR1 LGHDT, CDR2 YNNKEL (reference sequence).

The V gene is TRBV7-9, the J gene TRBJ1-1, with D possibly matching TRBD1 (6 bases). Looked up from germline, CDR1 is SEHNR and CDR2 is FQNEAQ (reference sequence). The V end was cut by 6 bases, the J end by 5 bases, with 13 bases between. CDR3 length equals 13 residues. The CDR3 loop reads CASSPTGRTEAFF. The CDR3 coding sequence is TGTGCCAGCAGTCCTACAGGGAGGACTGAAGCTTTCTTT.

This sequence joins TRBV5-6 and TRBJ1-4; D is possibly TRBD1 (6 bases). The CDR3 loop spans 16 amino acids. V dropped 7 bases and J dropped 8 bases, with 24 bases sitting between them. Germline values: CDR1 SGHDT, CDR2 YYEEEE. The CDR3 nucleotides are TGTGCCAGCGCGGCCGGAAGGGGGAATCTTCGGGAAAAACTGTTTTTT. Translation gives CASAAGRGNLREKLFF.

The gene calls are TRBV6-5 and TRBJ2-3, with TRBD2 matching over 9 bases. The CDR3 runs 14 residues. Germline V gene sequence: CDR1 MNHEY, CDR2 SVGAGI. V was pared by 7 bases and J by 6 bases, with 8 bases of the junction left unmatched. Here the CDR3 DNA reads TGTGCCAGCAATGGCGGGGGGGTCAGGGATACGCAGTATTTT. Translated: CASNGGGVRDTQYF.

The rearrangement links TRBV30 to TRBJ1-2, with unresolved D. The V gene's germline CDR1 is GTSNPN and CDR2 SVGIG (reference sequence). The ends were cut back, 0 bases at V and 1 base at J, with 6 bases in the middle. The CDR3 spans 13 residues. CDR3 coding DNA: TGTGCCTGGAGTGTACTGAATAACTATGGCTACACCTTC. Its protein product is CAWSVLNNYGYTF.

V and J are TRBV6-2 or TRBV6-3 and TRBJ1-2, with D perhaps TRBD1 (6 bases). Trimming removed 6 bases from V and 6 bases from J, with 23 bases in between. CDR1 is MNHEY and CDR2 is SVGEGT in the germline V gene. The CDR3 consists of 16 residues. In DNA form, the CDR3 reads TGTGCCAGCAGGCCTTCAGGGGTGCGAGGCAGCCATGGCTACACCTTC. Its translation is CASRPSGVRGSHGYTF.

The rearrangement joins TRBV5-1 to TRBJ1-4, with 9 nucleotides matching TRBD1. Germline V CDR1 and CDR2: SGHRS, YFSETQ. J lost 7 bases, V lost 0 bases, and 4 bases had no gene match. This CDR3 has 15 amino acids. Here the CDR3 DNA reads TGCGCCAGCAGCTTGGGGGACAGGGACGGTGAAAAACTGTTTTTT. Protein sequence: CASSLGDRDGEKLFF.

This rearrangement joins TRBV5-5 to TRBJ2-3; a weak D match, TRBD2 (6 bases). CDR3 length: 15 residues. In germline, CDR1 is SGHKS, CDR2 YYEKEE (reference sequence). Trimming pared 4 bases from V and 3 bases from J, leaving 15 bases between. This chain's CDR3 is CASSRLRDPTDTQYF. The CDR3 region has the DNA TGTGCCAGCAGCCGACTGCGGGACCCGACAGATACGCAGTATTTT.

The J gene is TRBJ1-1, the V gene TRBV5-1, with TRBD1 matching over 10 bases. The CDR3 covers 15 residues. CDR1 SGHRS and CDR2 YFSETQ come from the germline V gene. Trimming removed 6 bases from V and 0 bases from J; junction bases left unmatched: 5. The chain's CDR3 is CASISTGGLNTEAFF. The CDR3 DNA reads TGCGCCAGCATATCGACAGGGGGCTTGAACACTGAAGCTTTCTTT.